The clone carrying this T cell receptor (beta chain) was counted a few times. Antigen: not known. The germline V gene has CDR1 KGHSH and CDR2 LQKENI. Trimming left V 3 bases short and J 6 bases short, with 6 bases between. The CDR3 is 12 amino acids. The record originates from a study of CD8 T cells in ankylosing spondylitis. Broader study findings: Disease-linked clones had a CD8+ phenotype and relatively low frequency in peripheral blood. One TCR beta motif, made up of seven to nine highly homologous variants, appeared characteristic of ankylosing spondylitis blood.

TCRdb reanalysed the 5' RACE reads using MiXCR and keeps one entry per CDR3 protein. The data show approximately 500,000 distinct CDR3 sequences, about an eighth seen once. The origin of this receptor is a male donor with ankylosing spondylitis. Sequencing input: blood, either unsorted or a sorted T cell fraction (not recorded which). The gene calls are TRBV18 and TRBJ2-1; D is possibly TRBD1 (5 bases). The CDR3 DNA reads TGTGCCAGCTCACCGGACACCAATGAGCAGTTCTTC. Translation gives CASSPDTNEQFF.